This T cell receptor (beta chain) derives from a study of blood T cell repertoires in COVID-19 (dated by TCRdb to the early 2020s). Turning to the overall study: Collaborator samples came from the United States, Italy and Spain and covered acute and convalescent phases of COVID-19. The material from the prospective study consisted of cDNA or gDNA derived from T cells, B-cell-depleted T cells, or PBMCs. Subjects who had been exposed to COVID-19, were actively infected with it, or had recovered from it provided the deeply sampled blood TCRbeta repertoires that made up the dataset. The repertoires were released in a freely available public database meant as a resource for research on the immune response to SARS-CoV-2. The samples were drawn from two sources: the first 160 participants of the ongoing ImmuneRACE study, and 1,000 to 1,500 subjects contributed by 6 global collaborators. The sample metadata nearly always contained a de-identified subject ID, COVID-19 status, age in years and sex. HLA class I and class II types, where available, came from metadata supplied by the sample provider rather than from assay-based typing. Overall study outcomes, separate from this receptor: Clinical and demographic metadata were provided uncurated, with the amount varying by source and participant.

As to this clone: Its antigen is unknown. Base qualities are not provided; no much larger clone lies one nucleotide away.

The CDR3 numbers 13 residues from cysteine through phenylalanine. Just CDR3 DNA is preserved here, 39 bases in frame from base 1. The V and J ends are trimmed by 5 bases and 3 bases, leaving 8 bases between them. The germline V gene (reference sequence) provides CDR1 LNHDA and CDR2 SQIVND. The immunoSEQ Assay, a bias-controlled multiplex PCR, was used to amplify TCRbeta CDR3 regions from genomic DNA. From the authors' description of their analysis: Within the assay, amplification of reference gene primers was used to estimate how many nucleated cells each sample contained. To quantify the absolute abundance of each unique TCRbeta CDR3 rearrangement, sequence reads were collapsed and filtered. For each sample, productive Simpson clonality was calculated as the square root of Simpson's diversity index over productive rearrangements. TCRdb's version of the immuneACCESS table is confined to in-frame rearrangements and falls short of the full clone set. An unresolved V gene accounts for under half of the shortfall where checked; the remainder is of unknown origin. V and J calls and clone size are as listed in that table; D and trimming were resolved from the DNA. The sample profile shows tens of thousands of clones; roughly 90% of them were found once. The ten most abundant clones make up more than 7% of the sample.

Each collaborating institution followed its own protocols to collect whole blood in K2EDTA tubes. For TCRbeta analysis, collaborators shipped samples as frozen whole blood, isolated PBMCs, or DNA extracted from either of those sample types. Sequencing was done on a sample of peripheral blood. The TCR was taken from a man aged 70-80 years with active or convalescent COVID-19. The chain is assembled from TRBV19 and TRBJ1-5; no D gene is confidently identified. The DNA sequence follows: TGTGCCAGTAGTCGCGAGTCCAATCAGCCCCAGCATTTT. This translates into CASSRESNQPQHF.